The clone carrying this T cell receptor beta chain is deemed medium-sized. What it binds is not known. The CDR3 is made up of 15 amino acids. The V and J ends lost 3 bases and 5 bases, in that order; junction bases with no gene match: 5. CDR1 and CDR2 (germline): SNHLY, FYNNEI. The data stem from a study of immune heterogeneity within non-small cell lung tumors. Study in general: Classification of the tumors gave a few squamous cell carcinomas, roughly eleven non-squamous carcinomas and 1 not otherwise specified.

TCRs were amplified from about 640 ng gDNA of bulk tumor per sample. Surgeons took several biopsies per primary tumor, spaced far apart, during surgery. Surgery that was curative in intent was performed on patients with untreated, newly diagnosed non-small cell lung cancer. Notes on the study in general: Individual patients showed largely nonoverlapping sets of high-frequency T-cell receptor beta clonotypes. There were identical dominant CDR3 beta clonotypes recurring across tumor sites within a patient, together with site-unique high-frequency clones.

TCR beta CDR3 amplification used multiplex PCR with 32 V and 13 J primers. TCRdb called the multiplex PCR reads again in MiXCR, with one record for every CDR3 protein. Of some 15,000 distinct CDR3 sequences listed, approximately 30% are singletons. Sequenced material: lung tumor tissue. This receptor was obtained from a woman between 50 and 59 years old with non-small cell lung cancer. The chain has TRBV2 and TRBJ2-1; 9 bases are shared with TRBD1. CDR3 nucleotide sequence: TGTGCCAGCAGTGAGGGCGGGACAGGGAACAATGAGCAGTTCTTC. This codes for CASSEGGTGNNEQFF.